The 11 T cell receptor beta chains below all came from one sample that was sequenced in a study. TCRdb reprocessed the RT-PCR reads with MiXCR, giving one entry per CDR3 protein. The data show approximately 720,000 distinct CDR3 sequences, about 14% seen once. The sequenced sample consisted of memory CD4+ T cells from blood. Receptors originate from a female donor in good health, serving as a healthy control.

This clonotype was found many times. At one end, the junction sequence differs from germline, possibly due to a read error. The genes are TRBV20-1 and TRBJ1-2; 7 nucleotides agree with TRBD1. The CDR3 length is 12 residues. Looked up from germline, CDR1 is DFQATT and CDR2 is SNEGSKA (reference sequence). The CDR3 reads CSATTDTGELNF. For the CDR3, the DNA is TGCAGTGCTACAACCGACACAGGGGAACTTAACTTC.

This clonotype appeared a few times. The chain is built from TRBV4-2 and TRBJ2-2; D perhaps matches TRBD2 (6 bases). Between the trimmed V and J ends, which lost 8 bases and 8 bases, there was a span of 24 bases. The CDR3 spans 16 residues. Germline CDR1 LGHNA, CDR2 YNFKEQ. Here the CDR3 DNA reads TGTGCCAGCCGCCTTGACGGGAGTCCTTCAAGTGGGGAGCTGTTTTTT. The encoded protein is CASRLDGSPSSGELFF.

This clonotype occurred many times. The chain employs TRBV10-3 and TRBJ2-7; D is unclear. The CDR3 runs 12 residues. The germline CDR1 and CDR2 sequences are ENHRY and SYGVKD. V gave up 5 bases and J gave up 2 bases, with 7 bases separating them. The CDR3 nucleotides read TGTGCCATCAGTCCCTTCACCTACGAGCAGTACTTC. Translated: CAISPFTYEQYF.

This clonotype was seen only a few times. The CDR3 loop is CASTLLAGRLDEQFF. CDR3 nucleotide sequence: TGTGCCAGCACCCTACTGGCGGGACGTTTAGATGAGCAGTTCTTC. This chain links TRBV6-2 or TRBV6-3 with TRBJ2-1; D is perhaps TRBD2 (6 bases). Trimming removed 7 bases at V and 8 bases at J, with 21 bases between. The germline CDR1 and CDR2 sequences are MNHEY and SVGEGT. The CDR3 consists of 15 residues.

V usage is TRBV14 and J usage is TRBJ2-5, with D perhaps TRBD2 (7 bases). CDR3 length equals 14 residues. CDR1 and CDR2 from the germline V gene are SGHDN and FVKESK. V lost 2 bases and J lost 5, with 12 bases in between. CDR3 residues: CASSQLRGRETQYF. The CDR3 nucleotides are TGTGCCAGCAGCCAACTGCGGGGGCGGGAGACCCAGTACTTC.

This chain connects TRBV30 to TRBJ2-1; no clear D. The CDR3 loop spans 15 amino acids. Trimming pared 2 bases from V and 5 bases from J, leaving 16 bases between. The germline V gene has CDR1 GTSNPN and CDR2 SVGIG (reference sequence). This chain's CDR3 is CAWSPLLPTDNEQFF. CDR3 DNA sequence: TGTGCCTGGAGTCCCCTACTGCCCACCGACAATGAGCAGTTCTTC.

This clonotype came up a few times. The rearrangement joins TRBV7-2 to TRBJ2-7; D is ambiguous. CDR1 and CDR2 from the germline V gene are SGHTA and FQGNSA. The CDR3 loop spans 14 amino acids. Between the trimmed V and J ends, which lost 3 bases and 2 bases, there was a span of 11 bases. The CDR3 here is CASSFSWRTYEQYF. CDR3 DNA: TGTGCCAGCAGCTTTAGTTGGCGGACCTACGAGCAGTACTTC.

This clonotype appeared many times. In nucleotides, the CDR3 is TGCGCCAGCAGCCCGGGGACTAGCGGGATTATATCCTACGAGCAGTACTTC. Its translation is CASSPGTSGIISYEQYF. This chain joins TRBV5-1 and TRBJ2-7; the match to TRBD2 covers 13 bases. The V gene's germline CDR1 is SGHRS and CDR2 YFSETQ. The CDR3 consists of 17 residues. V shed 4 bases and J 1 base; nucleotides not matched to a gene: 8.

This clonotype has more than one count but fewer than ten. The chain is built from TRBV6-1 and TRBJ1-6; possible D gene TRBD1, 5 bases. The CDR3 runs 15 residues. V gave up 2 bases and J gave up 9 bases, with 14 bases separating them. Germline lookup yields CDR1 MNHNS and CDR2 SASEGT. The CDR3 DNA reads as TGTGCCAGCAGTGAAAGGTGGGGTCAGGGTTCACCCCTCCACTTT. It codes for CASSERWGQGSPLHF.

This clonotype occurred many times. The V and J genes are TRBV7-2 and TRBJ2-5, with D possibly matching TRBD1 (5 bases). V lost 5 bases to trimming and J lost 4 bases, with 8 bases between them. The CDR3 runs 12 residues. Germline V gene lookup returns CDR1 SGHTA and CDR2 FQGNSA. The CDR3 loop is CASSVQGETQYF. CDR3 nucleotides: TGTGCCAGCAGCGTCCAGGGAGAGACCCAGTACTTC.

This chain uses TRBV12-3 or TRBV12-4 with TRBJ1-4; D perhaps matches TRBD1 (5 bases). V shed 5 bases and J shed 1 base, with 14 bases lying between them. The CDR3 length is 16 residues. The CDR3 DNA follows: TGTGCCAGCAGTCCAGGGCAGTCGGGAACTAATGAAAAACTGTTTTTT. This sequence encodes CASSPGQSGTNEKLFF.